One T cell receptor beta chain is described in this entry. Its antigen is unidentified. A single record per CDR3 protein comes from TCRdb applying MiXCR to the 5' RACE reads. Here the sample spans under 250,000 distinct CDR3 sequences, 27% being singletons. This sample was taken from a study of T-cell memory formation after mild COVID-19. Findings and caveats of the study: CD8+ contracting clones occupied EMRA, while CD4+ ones occupied mainly CM and EM.

In germline, CDR1 is SGHDT, CDR2 YYEEEE. V was clipped by 4 bases and J by 4 bases, with 11 bases between them. This CDR3 region has 13 residues. Sequenced material: PBMCs or a T cell subset sorted from them (not recorded which). This chain links TRBV5-6 with TRBJ1-1; D is possibly TRBD1 (6 bases). This clonotype was sampled from an adult woman who had mild COVID-19 (a few samples of this study predate the infection). Cell type and time point are not known. The CDR3 nucleotides read TGTGCCAGCAGCCGATGGGGGCCCACTGAAGCTTTCTTT. Translation: CASSRWGPTEAFF.